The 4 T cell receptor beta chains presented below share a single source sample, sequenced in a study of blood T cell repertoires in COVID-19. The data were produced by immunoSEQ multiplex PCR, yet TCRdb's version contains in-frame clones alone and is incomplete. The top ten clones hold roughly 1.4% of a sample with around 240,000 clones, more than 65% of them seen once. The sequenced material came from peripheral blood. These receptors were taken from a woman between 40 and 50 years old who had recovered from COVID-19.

The CDR3 protein is CASSFRGIAEAFF. CDR3 DNA sequence: TGTGCCAGCAGTTTTAGGGGAATCGCTGAAGCTTTCTTT. This chain connects TRBV12-3 or TRBV12-4 to TRBJ1-1, with D perhaps TRBD1 (5 bases). The CDR3 spans 13 residues. The ends were cut back, 3 bases at V and 6 bases at J, with 11 bases in the middle.

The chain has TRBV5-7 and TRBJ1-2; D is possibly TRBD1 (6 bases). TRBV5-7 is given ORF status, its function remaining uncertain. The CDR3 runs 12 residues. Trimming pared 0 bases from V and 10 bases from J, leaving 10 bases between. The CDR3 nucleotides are TGTGCCAGCAGCTTGGGCACAGGGTACTACACCTTC. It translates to CASSLGTGYYTF.

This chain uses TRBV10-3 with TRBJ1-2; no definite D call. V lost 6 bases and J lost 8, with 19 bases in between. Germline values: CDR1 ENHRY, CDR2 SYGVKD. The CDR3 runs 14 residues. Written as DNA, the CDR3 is TGTGCCATCAGCACCCAACTAGGAATAGAGGGCTACACCTTC. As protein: CAISTQLGIEGYTF.

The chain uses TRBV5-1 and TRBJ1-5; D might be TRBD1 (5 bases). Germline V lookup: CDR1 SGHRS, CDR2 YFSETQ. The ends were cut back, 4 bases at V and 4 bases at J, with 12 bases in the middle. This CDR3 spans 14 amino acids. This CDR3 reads CASSLGTLNQPQHF. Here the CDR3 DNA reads TGCGCCAGCAGCCTCGGGACTCTAAATCAGCCCCAGCATTTT.